This TCR beta chain was obtained from a study of blood T cell repertoires in COVID-19. Study-wide context: Acute and convalescent COVID-19 specimens originated in the United States, Italy and Spain. PBMCs, B-cell-depleted T cells, or T cells provided the cDNA or gDNA that made up the material.

As processed by the authors: Reference gene primer amplification gave nucleated cell count estimates. Assay used: immunoSEQ multiplex PCR; TCRdb lists only in-frame clones, some missing. The D gene and trimming were derived from the DNA, and the V and J assignments and clone size from that table. This table has more than 80,000 clones, over 80% appearing once. V gave up 5 bases and J gave up 0 bases, with 11 bases separating them. Germline V gene lookup returns CDR1 SGHRS and CDR2 YFSETQ. The CDR3 loop spans 15 amino acids. The V gene is TRBV5-1, the J gene TRBJ1-4, with D tentatively TRBD1 (6 bases). The TCR originated in an elderly man with acute or convalescent COVID-19. The sample was peripheral blood. In DNA form, the CDR3 reads TGCGCCAGCAGGCGGGGGGCCGCAACTAATGAAAAACTGTTTTTT. Residues: CASRRGAATNEKLFF.